This T cell receptor (beta chain) is from a study of shared clonotypes between healthy human individuals. V dropped 3 bases and J dropped 5; count of bases not matched to a gene: 3. The CDR3 spans 14 residues. Germline values: CDR1 SGHRS, CDR2 YFSETQ. Broader study findings: Among several donors, roughly 5.4% of naive CD4 clonotypes were found in common.

The repertoire was sequenced with immunoSEQ multiplex PCR; TCRdb's copy has only in-frame clones and lacks some. Here the sample spans more than 90,000 clones, about 68% being singletons. This clone has more than one count but fewer than ten. What it binds is unknown. This receptor was taken from a man younger than 40 in good health. The gene calls are TRBV5-1 and TRBJ2-7, with 12 positions matching TRBD2. The material sequenced was memory CD8+ T cells sorted from blood. Subset: CD45RO+ cells pooled with CCR7-negative TemRA cells. CDR3: CASSWTSGTDEQYF. DNA of the CDR3: TGCGCCAGCAGCTGGACTAGCGGGACCGACGAGCAGTACTTC. The variable domain in full, completed from reference TRBV5-1 and TRBJ2-7, reads KAGVTQTPRYLIKTRGQQVTLSCSPISGHRSVSWYQQTPGQGLQFLFEYFSETQRNKGNFPGRFSGRQFSNSRSEMNVSTLELGDSALYLCASSWTSGTDEQYFGPGTRLTVT.